The clone carrying this TCR beta chain was seen at least ten times. Its antigen is not identified. This CDR3 region has 12 residues. V lost 5 bases and J 7 bases, leaving 11 bases between the germline ends. Germline CDR1 PRHDT, CDR2 FYEKMQ (reference sequence). This entry is derived from a study of Graves' ophthalmopathy and Graves' hyperthyroidism. Study as a whole: The authors collected peripheral blood at initial diagnosis, before any treatment. Findings and caveats of the study: In blood appeared most of the expanded thyroid clonotypes whose frequency exceeded 0.001. Its predictions of ophthalmopathy progression gave the model approximately 65% sensitivity and 72% to 85% specificity.

In donors with ophthalmopathy, activity was moderate-to-severe, with CAS ≥3, NOSPECS ≥4 and duration under 3 months. RNA transcripts were the template, and TCR beta CDR3 regions were amplified from them. RT-PCR with HTBI primers came first, then second-round multiplex PCR. Via MiXCR, TCRdb re-called the multiplex PCR reads, giving one row per CDR3 protein. The data show 170,000 or so distinct CDR3 sequences, 39% seen once. Sequences were obtained from peripheral blood. The V and J genes are TRBV13 and TRBJ1-1; D gene unclear. This receptor was identified in a man in his thirties or forties with Graves' ophthalmopathy. The CDR3 is CASSRGRLEAFF. The CDR3 DNA reads as TGTGCCAGCAGCCGCGGACGTCTTGAAGCTTTCTTT.